Following are 10 T cell receptor beta chains from one sample sequenced in a study of blood T cell repertoires in COVID-19. Assay: immunoSEQ multiplex PCR; the TCRdb copy retains only in-frame clones and omits some. The sample holds roughly 250,000 clones, about 87% seen once. The sequencing input was peripheral blood. The receptor source for this set is a woman aged 45-60 years with acute or convalescent COVID-19.

The gene calls are TRBV7-8 and TRBJ1-2, with 8 bases matching TRBD1. The CDR3 runs to 14 residues. The V gene's germline CDR1 is SGHVS and CDR2 FQNEAQ. V dropped 4 bases and J dropped 4; count of bases not matched to a gene: 5. The CDR3 DNA reads as TGTGCCAGCAGCTCCCGGACAGGGAGCTATGGCTACACCTTC. This translates into CASSSRTGSYGYTF.

The V and J genes are TRBV27 and TRBJ2-1; D remains ambiguous. CDR3 length equals 15 residues. Trimming stripped 3 bases from V and 2 bases from J, with 11 bases between. The germline V gene has CDR1 MNHEY and CDR2 SMNVEV (reference sequence). CDR3 in amino acids: CASSFGPPTYNEQFF. CDR3 DNA: TGTGCCAGCAGTTTTGGGCCCCCAACCTACAATGAGCAGTTCTTC.

The V gene is TRBV30, the J gene TRBJ1-5; no firm D call. The CDR3 extends over 12 amino acids. V dropped 0 bases and J dropped 7 bases, with 7 bases sitting between them. Germline CDR1 is GTSNPN and CDR2 is SVGIG (reference sequence). The CDR3 here is CAWSVNRQPQHF. CDR3 DNA sequence: TGTGCCTGGAGTGTAAATCGGCAGCCCCAGCATTTT.

The chain combines TRBV18 with TRBJ1-1, with a weak D call TRBD1 (6 bases). CDR1 is KGHSH, CDR2 LQKENI, per germline. Trimming took 6 bases from V and 10 from J, leaving 21 bases between them. The length of the CDR3 is 14 residues. The CDR3 nucleotides are TGTGCCAGCTCTATTACAAACAGGGAAAGTGGAGCTTTCTTT. Protein product: CASSITNRESGAFF.

The V call is TRBV30, the J call TRBJ2-7, with D possibly being TRBD1 (6 bases). The CDR3 sequence is 14 residues long. The ends were cut back, 0 bases at V and 0 bases at J, with 9 bases in the middle. The germline gives CDR1 GTSNPN, CDR2 SVGIG (reference sequence). The CDR3: CAWSVRGGSYEQYF. DNA of the CDR3: TGTGCCTGGAGTGTACGAGGGGGCTCCTACGAGCAGTACTTC.

J is TRBJ2-7 and V is TRBV14; 9 bases fit TRBD1. CDR1 and CDR2 from the germline V gene are SGHDN and FVKESK. This CDR3 has 13 amino acids. V lost 3 bases, J lost 12 bases, and 9 bases stayed unmatched. The CDR3 bases are TGTGCCAGCAGCCAGCCGTTCGGGACAGGGCTGTACTTC. Protein: CASSQPFGTGLYF.

A single count supports this clone. The V and J genes are TRBV3-1 (or the pseudogene TRBV3-2) and TRBJ2-1; a possible D gene is TRBD1 (6 bases). Trimming took 4 bases from V and 7 from J, leaving 14 bases between them. Germline CDR1 is LGHDT and CDR2 is YNNKEL (reference sequence). The CDR3 covers 14 residues. The CDR3 here is CASSPRDISNEQFF. CDR3 nucleotides: TGTGCCAGCAGCCCCCGGGACATTAGTAATGAGCAGTTCTTC.

V and J are TRBV5-4 and TRBJ2-7, with 9 bases fitting TRBD1. In germline, CDR1 is SGHNT, CDR2 YYREEE (reference sequence). The CDR3 has 14 residues. The J segment lost 3 bases and the V segment lost 2 bases, leaving 3 bases of the junction unmatched. For the CDR3, the DNA is TGTGCCAGCAGCTTACAGGGGGCGAGCTACGAGCAGTACTTC. Amino acid sequence: CASSLQGASYEQYF.

The chain carries TRBV29-1 and TRBJ2-7; TRBD1 might be the D (5 bases). Germline V CDR1 and CDR2: SQVTM, ANQGSEA. Trimming shortened V by 4 bases and J by 3 bases, and 13 bases separated the two germline ends. This CDR3 is 13 amino acids long. CDR3 DNA sequence: TGCAGCGTTGCGCCCGGTACAGGCTACGAGCAGTACTTC. Translation gives CSVAPGTGYEQYF.

This chain uses TRBV4-1 with TRBJ2-7; 7 bases align to TRBD1. The CDR3 is 15 residues long. Germline CDR1 MGHRA, CDR2 YSYEKL. The V gene end was trimmed by 1 base and the J gene end by 0 bases; junction bases not matched to a gene: 3. The CDR3 spells CASSQGQGISYEQYF. CDR3 bases: TGCGCCAGCAGCCAAGGACAGGGAATCTCCTACGAGCAGTACTTC.